This TCR beta chain derives from a study of blood T cell repertoires in COVID-19. Study-level background: The United States, Italy and Spain supplied acute and convalescent COVID-19 samples. Nucleic acid was either cDNA or gDNA, and it came from T cells, B-cell-depleted T cells, or PBMCs.

Methods used by the authors: The authors estimated nucleated cell counts from reference gene primer amplification. Using immunoSEQ multiplex PCR, the repertoire was profiled, and TCRdb retains in-frame clones only, with some absent. V, J and clone size are those of that table, while D and trimming were read from the DNA. The sample includes under 150,000 clones, over 70% of them seen just once. CDR1 is SGHAT, CDR2 FQNNGV, per germline. J was trimmed by 1 base and V by 5 bases; bases with no gene match: 4. This CDR3 has 16 amino acids. The origin of this receptor is a man aged 45-65 years with active COVID-19. Sequenced material: peripheral blood. This chain links TRBV11-2 with TRBJ2-3; 12 nucleotides line up with TRBD2. CDR3 residues: CASSPRLAGGTDTQYF. In DNA, the CDR3 is TGTGCCAGCAGCCCCAGACTAGCGGGGGGCACAGATACGCAGTATTTT.